The T cell receptor beta chain under discussion was sequenced for a study of post-analysis software for immune sequencing data. Study in general: In terms of disease course, relapsing-remitting, secondary progressive and progressive-relapsing multiple sclerosis were included. Points from the study as a whole: Elevated frequency relative to controls characterized four or five TRBV segments in patients, TRBV5-6, TRBV5-1 and TRBV20-1 among them. There was significantly lower normalized Chao1 diversity in multiple sclerosis patients than in controls. Strong co-clustering by F measure was evident for samples that had been prepared in the same batch.

Germline V gene sequence: CDR1 SGHRS, CDR2 YFSETQ. V gave up 4 bases and J gave up 2 bases, with 19 bases separating them. This CDR3 has 16 amino acids. Unique molecular identifiers were present in the TCR beta cDNA libraries. The authors obtained approximately 540,000 cDNA molecules from approximately 1 to 10 million T cells. Each CDR3 protein is one row after TCRdb ran MiXCR on the PCR reads. The data contain fewer than 850,000 distinct CDR3 sequences, roughly 29% of them singletons. As for this clonotype: The antigen remains unidentified.

The receptor comes from a girl under 18 with multiple sclerosis. What was sequenced was blood. This chain joins TRBV5-1 and TRBJ2-7; perhaps TRBD2 as D (5 bases). The CDR3 loop reads CASSQRPGIRPYEQYV. CDR3 nucleotide sequence: TGCGCCAGCAGCCAACGCCCCGGGATACGACCCTACGAGCAGTACGTC.